What follows describes a single T cell receptor (beta chain). What antigen it recognizes has not been identified. No base quality information exists; no much larger clone differs at one position. Library method: 5' RACE. The instrument given in TCRdb is Illumina HiSeq 2500. A second PCR of roughly 6 to 11 cycles was run with a J-beta primer mix and a sample-barcoded 5' primer. A template-switch 5' adaptor carrying 12 random nucleotides introduced a unique molecular identifier onto each TCR beta cDNA molecule. At least 3 million CDR3-containing paired-end reads were obtained from each sample. All of the RNA was converted into first-strand cDNA using the Mint cDNA synthesis kit, with a TRBC-specific oligonucleotide serving as the primer. Following uracil-DNA glycosylase treatment, all cDNA underwent a first 18-cycle PCR with the universal primers M1SS and BC2_uni_R. In the authors' own workflow: Each sample was normalized by randomly selecting 1 million high-quality reads, each carrying a distinct molecular identifier. Reads sharing molecular identifiers were discarded rather than binned into consensus sequences. CDR3 identification, clonotype clustering and error correction used MiTCR with a Q25 quality threshold and the strictest error-elimination algorithm. Lower-bound total TCR beta diversity was estimated with a nonparametric unseen species model using Euler transformation. TCRdb reprocessing: public reads trimmed at Q25 with fastp, clones called with MiXCR, in-frame beta chains kept. Every CDR3 protein is listed once, alongside the most common genes and DNA of its rows. The V and J calls were not made by the authors but by TCRdb's processing. Here the sample has 1.5 million to 2 million distinct CDR3 sequences; roughly 50% occur a single time. 2.1% of the sample belongs to the ten largest clones.

The source of the sample is a study of blood T cells in healthy people across ages (dated by TCRdb to the mid-2010s). For the study in its entirety: Template switching captured roughly one uniquely barcoded TCR beta cDNA molecule per two T cells in model experiments. To avoid experimental bias, donors of different ages were distributed randomly across sequencing lanes. Age-related changes in TCR beta repertoire diversity were measured in the study by deep sequencing normalized with unique cDNA molecular identifiers. Using the same blood draw, the study looked at two additional independent replicas of 1 million unique cDNA reads for two donors, one aged 18 to 30 and the other aged 80 or older. The donors were divided into four age groups: young (average approximately 17 years), middle-aged (around 41), aged (about 62) and long-lived (about 90). Study-wide findings and limitations: Because donor CMV infection status was unknown, age-related changes in expanded clonotypes were potentially confounded. The long-lived group showed more naive CD4+ T cells, fewer expanded clones and increased TCR diversity than the aged group, suggesting age selection. Estimates of total diversity based on one million sequenced T cells were regarded as lower bounds and as underestimates. The percentage of naive T cells measured by flow cytometry correlated strongly with observed TCR beta diversity. As age increased, observed TCR beta diversity per million T cells dropped in a roughly linear way, and a significant reduction was already evident by age roughly 40. Conclusive comparison of naive and antigen-experienced compartments was prevented by the profiling of bulk unsorted PBMCs.

The roughly 39 donors, aged about 6 to 100 years, were systemically healthy Caucasian individuals from Russia. Each donor gave 8 to 10 milliliters of peripheral blood, collected into EDTA-treated Vacutainer tubes. Ficoll-Paque density-gradient centrifugation was used to isolate PBMCs, with at least 6 million obtained per sample. Trizol reagent was used to extract total RNA from the PBMCs, yielding at least 5 micrograms per sample. For every donor, flow cytometry on a PBMC aliquot measured the percentage of naive CD45RAhigh/CD27high T cells. CDR1 MGHDK and CDR2 SYGVNS are derived from the germline V gene. V and J are truncated by 4 bases and 4 bases respectively, leaving an intervening sequence of 11 bases. From its cysteine to its phenylalanine, the CDR3 spans 13 amino acids. Here the CDR3 DNA is all that survives: 39 bases in frame from base 1.

This receptor was taken from a middle-aged woman in good health. The chain is assembled from TRBV25-1 and TRBJ2-7; the D gene is perhaps TRBD1, from 5 matching bases. Sequencing input: blood. The nucleotides are TGTGCCAGCAGTGGGCCCCAGGGATACGAGCAGTACTTC. Translated, this is CASSGPQGYEQYF.